This paragraph covers one T cell receptor (beta chain) sequence. The validation cohort, a group of around 120 subjects, included the donors and was separate from the roughly 700-subject first cohort. The entry originates in a study of cytomegalovirus exposure and HLA in healthy donors. The data were produced by immunoSEQ multiplex PCR, yet TCRdb's version contains in-frame clones alone and is incomplete. This sample has roughly 150,000 clones, with about 95% found just once. Sequencing input: PBMCs. The TCR comes from a man younger than 30 in good health and CMV-seropositive.

Here the CDR3 reads CASSLLESSYEQYF. DNA of the CDR3: TGTGCCAGCAGCCTCTTGGAGAGCTCCTACGAGCAGTACTTC. The V and J genes are TRBV5-4 and TRBJ2-7; D is uncertain. V lost 4 bases to trimming and J lost 0 bases, with 11 bases between them. CDR1 and CDR2 from the germline V gene are SGHNT and YYREEE (reference sequence). This CDR3 is built from 14 residues. Together with reference TRBV5-4 and TRBJ2-7, the CDR3 gives the full variable domain: ETGVTQSPTHLIKTRGQQVTLRCSSQSGHNTVSWYQQALGQGPQFIFQYYREEENGRGNFPPRFSGLQFPNYSSELNVNALELDDSALYLCASSLLESSYEQYFGPGTRLTVT.